The 5 T cell receptor beta chains below all came from one sample that was sequenced in a study of OX40 agonist ivuxolimab in advanced cancers. Here immunoSEQ multiplex PCR was the method, and the copy in TCRdb shows in-frame clones only, minus some. The sample has approximately 77,000 clones, under 95% seen once. Source: CD4+ or CD8+ T cells sorted from blood, taken in a trial of the OX40 agonist ivuxolimab. The source is an adult with an advanced solid tumor such as melanoma, head and neck, liver or kidney cancer.

The rearrangement joins TRBV5-5 to TRBJ1-2; D remains unclear. Germline loops: CDR1 SGHKS, CDR2 YYEKEE (reference sequence). This CDR3 is 18 amino acids long. Between the trimmed V and J ends, which lost 4 bases and 8 bases, there was a span of 30 bases. The DNA of the CDR3 is TGTGCCAGCAGCCTGTGGGAAAGTAGTTTGACTATCTTTAGGGGCTACACCTTC. Its protein product is CASSLWESSLTIFRGYTF.

This clone showed up just once. The gene calls are TRBV1 and TRBJ1-3; the table gives TRBD1 as D, unverified against the DNA. TRBV1 is termed a pseudogene. This CDR3 is 14 amino acids long. The CDR3 here is CTSSHVRAGNTIYF. CDR3 DNA sequence: TGCACCAGCAGCCATGTCAGGGCTGGAAACACCATATATTTT.

The CDR3 region is CASRFSSMNTEAFF. The CDR3 DNA reads as TGTGCCAGCAGATTTAGCTCCATGAACACTGAAGCTTTCTTT. The chain has TRBV27 and TRBJ1-1; D not resolved. The CDR3 loop spans 14 amino acids. The V gene lost 6 bases and the J gene lost 0 bases, with 11 bases spanning the gap. CDR1 is MNHEY and CDR2 is SMNVEV in the germline V gene (reference sequence).

This chain connects TRBV19 to TRBJ2-2; D ambiguous. Trimming removed 6 bases at V and 7 bases at J, with 3 bases between. The CDR3 is 10 residues long. Germline lookup yields CDR1 LNHDA and CDR2 SQIVND (reference sequence). The CDR3 spells CASRLGELFF. For the CDR3, the DNA is TGTGCCAGTAGACTCGGGGAGCTGTTTTTT. The full variable domain, its missing parts supplied by reference TRBV19 and TRBJ2-2, is DGGITQSPKYLFRKEGQNVTLSCEQNLNHDAMYWYRQDPGQGLRLIYYSQIVNDFQKGDIAEGYSVSREKKESFPLTVTSAQKNPTAFYLCASRLGELFFGEGSRLTVL.

This clone was recorded once. V is TRBV5-6 and J is TRBJ2-3, with TRBD2 identical over 11 bases. Per the germline V gene, CDR1 is SGHDT and CDR2 is YYEEEE. With 5 bases clipped from V and 1 base from J, the junction kept 3 bases outside the gene matches. This CDR3 spans 15 amino acids. The chain's CDR3 is CASRIAGGRTDTQYF. The CDR3 nucleotides read TGTGCCAGCAGGATAGCGGGGGGGCGCACAGATACGCAGTATTTT.